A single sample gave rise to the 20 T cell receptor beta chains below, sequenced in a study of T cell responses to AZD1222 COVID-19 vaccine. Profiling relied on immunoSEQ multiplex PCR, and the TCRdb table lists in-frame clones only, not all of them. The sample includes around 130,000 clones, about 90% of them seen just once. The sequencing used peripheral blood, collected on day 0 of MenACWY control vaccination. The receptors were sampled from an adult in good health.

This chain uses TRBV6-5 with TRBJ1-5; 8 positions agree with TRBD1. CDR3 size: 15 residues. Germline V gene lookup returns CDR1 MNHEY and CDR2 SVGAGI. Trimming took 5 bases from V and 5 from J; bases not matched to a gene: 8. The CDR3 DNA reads TGTGCCAGCAGTCTCGACAGGGGTGGTCATCAGCCCCAGCATTTT. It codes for CASSLDRGGHQPQHF.

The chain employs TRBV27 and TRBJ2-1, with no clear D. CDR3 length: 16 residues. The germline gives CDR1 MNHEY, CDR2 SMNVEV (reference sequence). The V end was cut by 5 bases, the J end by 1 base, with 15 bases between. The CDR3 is CASSPEAIPSYNEQFF. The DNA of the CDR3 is TGTGCCAGCAGTCCCGAAGCGATACCATCCTACAATGAGCAGTTCTTC.

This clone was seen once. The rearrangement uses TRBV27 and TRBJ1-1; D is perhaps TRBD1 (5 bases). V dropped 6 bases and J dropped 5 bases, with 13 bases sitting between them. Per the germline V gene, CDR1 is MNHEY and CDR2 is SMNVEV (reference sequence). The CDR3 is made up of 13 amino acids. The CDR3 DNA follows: TGTGCCAGCAGGGGTTGGGGGACTACTGAAGCTTTCTTT. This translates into CASRGWGTTEAFF.

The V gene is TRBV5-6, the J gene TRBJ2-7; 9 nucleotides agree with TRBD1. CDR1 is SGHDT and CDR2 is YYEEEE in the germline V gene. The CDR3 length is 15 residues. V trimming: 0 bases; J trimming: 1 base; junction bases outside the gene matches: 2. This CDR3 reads CASSLVGTGSYEQYF. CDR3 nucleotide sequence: TGTGCCAGCAGCTTGGTTGGGACAGGGTCCTACGAGCAGTACTTC.

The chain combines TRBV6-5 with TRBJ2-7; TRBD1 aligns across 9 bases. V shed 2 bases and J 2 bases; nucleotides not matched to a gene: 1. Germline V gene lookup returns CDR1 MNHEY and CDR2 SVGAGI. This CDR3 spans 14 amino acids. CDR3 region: CASSYTGGAYEQYF. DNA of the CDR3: TGTGCCAGCAGTTACACAGGGGGCGCCTACGAGCAGTACTTC.

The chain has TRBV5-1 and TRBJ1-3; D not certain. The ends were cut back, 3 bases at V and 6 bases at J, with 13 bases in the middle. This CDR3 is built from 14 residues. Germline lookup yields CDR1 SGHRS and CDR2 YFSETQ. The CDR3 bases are TGCGCCAGCAGCTCCGGGAACAGACAAAACACCATATATTTT. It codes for CASSSGNRQNTIYF.

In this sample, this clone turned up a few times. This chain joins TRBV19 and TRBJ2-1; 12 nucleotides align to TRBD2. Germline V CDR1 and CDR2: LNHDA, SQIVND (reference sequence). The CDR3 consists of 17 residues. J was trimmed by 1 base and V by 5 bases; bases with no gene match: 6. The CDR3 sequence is CASSLRGLAGSYNEQFF. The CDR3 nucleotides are TGTGCCAGTAGTCTCCGAGGACTAGCGGGGTCCTACAATGAGCAGTTCTTC.

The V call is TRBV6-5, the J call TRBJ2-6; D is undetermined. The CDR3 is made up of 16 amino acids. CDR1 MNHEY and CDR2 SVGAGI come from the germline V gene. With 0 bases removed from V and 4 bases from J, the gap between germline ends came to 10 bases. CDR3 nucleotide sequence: TGTGCCAGCAGTTACTCAGATGGATCCGGGGCCAACGTCCTGACTTTC. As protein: CASSYSDGSGANVLTF.

CDR3 residues: CASSFGTGNNYEQYF. The CDR3 bases are TGCGCCAGCAGCTTTGGGACAGGGAACAACTACGAGCAGTACTTC. The chain links TRBV5-1 to TRBJ2-7; 9 nucleotides match TRBD1. The CDR3 is 15 amino acids. Germline CDR1 is SGHRS and CDR2 is YFSETQ. The trim removed 2 bases at V and 3 bases at J, leaving 6 bases unmatched.

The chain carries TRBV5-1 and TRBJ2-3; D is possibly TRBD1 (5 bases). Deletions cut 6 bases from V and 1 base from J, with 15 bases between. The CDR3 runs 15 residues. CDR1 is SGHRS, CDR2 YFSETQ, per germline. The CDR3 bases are TGCGCCAGCACCCTACTGGGGCTCCGCACAGATACGCAGTATTTT. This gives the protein CASTLLGLRTDTQYF.

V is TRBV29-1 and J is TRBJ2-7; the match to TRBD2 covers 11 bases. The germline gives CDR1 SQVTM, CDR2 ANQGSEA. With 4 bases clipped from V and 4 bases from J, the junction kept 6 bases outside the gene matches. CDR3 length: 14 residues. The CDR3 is CSVGTSGSWYEQYF. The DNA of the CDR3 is TGCAGCGTTGGAACTAGCGGGAGTTGGTACGAGCAGTACTTC.

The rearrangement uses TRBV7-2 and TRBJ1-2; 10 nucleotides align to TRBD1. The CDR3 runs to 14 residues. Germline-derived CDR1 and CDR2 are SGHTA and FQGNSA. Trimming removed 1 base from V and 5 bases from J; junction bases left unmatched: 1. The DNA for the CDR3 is TGTGCCAGCAGCTTAGGGGGACAGGGGTATGGCTACACCTTC. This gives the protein CASSLGGQGYGYTF. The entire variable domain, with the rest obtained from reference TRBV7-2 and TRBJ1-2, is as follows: GAGVSQSPSNKVTEKGKDVELRCDPISGHTALYWYRQSLGQGLEFLIYFQGNSAPDKSGLPSDRFSAERTGGSVSTLTIQRTQQEDSAVYLCASSLGGQGYGYTFGSGTRLTVV.

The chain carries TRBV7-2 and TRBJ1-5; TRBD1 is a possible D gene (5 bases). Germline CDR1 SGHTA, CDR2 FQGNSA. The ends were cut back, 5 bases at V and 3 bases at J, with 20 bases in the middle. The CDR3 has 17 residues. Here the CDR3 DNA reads TGTGCCAGCAGCCAATCGGTGAGGGGAAGGATCAATCAGCCCCAGCATTTT. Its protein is CASSQSVRGRINQPQHF.

Here the CDR3 reads CASRQGGNSYGYTF. CDR3 in DNA: TGTGCCAGCAGGCAGGGGGGTAATAGCTATGGCTACACCTTC. The chain uses TRBV28 and TRBJ1-2; 7 bases line up with TRBD1. The V gene end was trimmed by 6 bases and the J gene end by 4 bases; junction bases not matched to a gene: 8. Germline CDR1 and CDR2: MDHEN and SYDVKM. This CDR3 contains 14 residues.

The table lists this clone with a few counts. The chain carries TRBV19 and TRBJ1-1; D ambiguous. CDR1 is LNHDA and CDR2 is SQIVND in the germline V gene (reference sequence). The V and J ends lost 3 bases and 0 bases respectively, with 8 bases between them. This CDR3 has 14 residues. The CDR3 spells CASSMQNMNTEAFF. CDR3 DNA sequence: TGTGCCAGTAGTATGCAGAACATGAACACTGAAGCTTTCTTT. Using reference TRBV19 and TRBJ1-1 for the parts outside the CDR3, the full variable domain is DGGITQSPKYLFRKEGQNVTLSCEQNLNHDAMYWYRQDPGQGLRLIYYSQIVNDFQKGDIAEGYSVSREKKESFPLTVTSAQKNPTAFYLCASSMQNMNTEAFFGQGTRLTVV.

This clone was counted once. Here the CDR3 reads CASSLISAGAYEQYF. Written as DNA, the CDR3 is TGTGCCAGCAGCTTGATTTCAGCGGGGGCCTACGAGCAGTACTTC. The gene calls are TRBV5-6 and TRBJ2-7, with 8 bases that match TRBD2. The CDR3 contains 15 residues. Looked up from germline, CDR1 is SGHDT and CDR2 is YYEEEE. V dropped 1 base and J dropped 2; count of bases not matched to a gene: 5.

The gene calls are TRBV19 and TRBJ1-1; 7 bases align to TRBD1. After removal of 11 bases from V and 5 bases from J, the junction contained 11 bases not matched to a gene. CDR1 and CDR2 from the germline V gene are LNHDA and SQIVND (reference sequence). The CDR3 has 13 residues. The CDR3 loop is CASTTGEGTEAFF. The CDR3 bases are TGTGCCTCTACAACAGGGGAGGGGACTGAAGCTTTCTTT.

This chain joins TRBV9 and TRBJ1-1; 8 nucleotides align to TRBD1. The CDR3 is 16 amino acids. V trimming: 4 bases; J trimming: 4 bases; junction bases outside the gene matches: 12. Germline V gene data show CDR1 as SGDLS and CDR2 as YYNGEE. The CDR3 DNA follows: TGTGCCAGCAGCCCACCGGGACAGGTTTTCGGCACTGAAGCTTTCTTT. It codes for CASSPPGQVFGTEAFF.

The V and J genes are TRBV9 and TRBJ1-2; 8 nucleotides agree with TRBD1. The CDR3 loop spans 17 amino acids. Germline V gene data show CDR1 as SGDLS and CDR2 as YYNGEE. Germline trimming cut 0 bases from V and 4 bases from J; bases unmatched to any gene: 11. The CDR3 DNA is TGTGCCAGCAGCGTAGCTCCAGATCAGGGGGCTCGCTATGGCTACACCTTC. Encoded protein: CASSVAPDQGARYGYTF. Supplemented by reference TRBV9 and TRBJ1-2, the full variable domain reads DSGVTQTPKHLITATGQRVTLRCSPRSGDLSVYWYQQSLDQGLQFLIQYYNGEERAKGNILERFSAQQFPDLHSELNLSSLELGDSALYFCASSVAPDQGARYGYTFGSGTRLTVV.

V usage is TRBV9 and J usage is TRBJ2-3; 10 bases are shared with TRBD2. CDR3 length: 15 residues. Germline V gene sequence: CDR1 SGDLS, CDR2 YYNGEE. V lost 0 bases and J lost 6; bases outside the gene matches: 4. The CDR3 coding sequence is TGTGCCAGCAGCGTAGCTAGCGGGAGTCGGGATACGCAGTATTTT. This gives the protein CASSVASGSRDTQYF.